A single sample is the source of the 26 T cell receptor beta chains below, sequenced in a study of T cell responses to AZD1222 COVID-19 vaccine. Only in-frame clones appear in the TCRdb table, and some are missing; sequencing was by immunoSEQ multiplex PCR. The sample holds roughly 180,000 clones; 85% to 90% are singletons and the top ten take roughly 0.5%. Sequencing was performed on peripheral blood, taken on day 0 of AZD1222 vaccination. These receptor sequences come from an adult in good health.

The chain employs TRBV10-3 and TRBJ1-6; perhaps TRBD1 as D (6 bases). This CDR3 spans 17 amino acids. V was shortened by 6 bases and J by 2 bases, with 17 bases between the two germline ends. CDR1 and CDR2 (germline): ENHRY, SYGVKD. CDR3 residues: CAIRRDPDSTYNSPLHF. CDR3 coding DNA: TGTGCCATCAGGAGGGACCCGGACAGCACCTATAATTCACCCCTCCACTTT.

With respect to this clone: Other DNA sequences within the sample encode an identical CDR3. V gene TRBV13 combines with J gene TRBJ1-1; D is unclear. V was cut by 0 bases and J by 0 bases, with 5 bases left in between. Looked up from germline, CDR1 is PRHDT and CDR2 is FYEKMQ (reference sequence). The length of the CDR3 is 14 residues. CDR3 DNA: TGTGCCAGCAGCTTAGGACACTTGAACACTGAAGCTTTCTTT. This codes for CASSLGHLNTEAFF.

CDR3 amino acids: CASRPPGQGLHEQYF. In DNA form, the CDR3 reads TGTGCAAGTCGCCCCCCGGGACAGGGACTTCACGAGCAGTACTTC. The chain is built from TRBV12-2 and TRBJ2-7; TRBD1 reflects the table's D call only, with no check against the DNA. TRBV12-2 is listed as a pseudogene. The CDR3 is made up of 15 amino acids.

In regard to this clone: At one of its ends the junction is not consistent with the germline gene, which may arise from a read error. CDR3 region: CASSNYRGSHQPQHF. The DNA for the CDR3 is TGTGCCAGTAGTAACTACAGGGGTAGCCATCAGCCCCAGCATTTT. This chain links TRBV19 with TRBJ1-5; 7 positions agree with TRBD1. The CDR3 is 15 amino acids. Looked up from germline, CDR1 is LNHDA and CDR2 is SQIVND (reference sequence).

The rearrangement joins TRBV4-1 to TRBJ1-1; TRBD1 might be the D (5 bases). This CDR3 is built from 15 residues. Germline CDR1 and CDR2: MGHRA and YSYEKL. V was trimmed by 1 base and J by 1 base, leaving 10 bases between them. The CDR3 is CASSQVGGGNTEAFF. In nucleotides, the CDR3 is TGCGCCAGCAGCCAAGTGGGGGGAGGGAACACTGAAGCTTTCTTT.

The chain is built from TRBV10-1 and TRBJ2-1, with D possibly matching TRBD2 (6 bases). V was trimmed by 4 bases and J by 2 bases, leaving 12 bases between them. Germline CDR1 WNHNN, CDR2 SYGVQD (reference sequence). The CDR3 has 15 amino acids. The chain's CDR3 is CASSVGGRPYNEQFF. The CDR3, as DNA: TGCGCCAGCAGTGTCGGGGGTAGGCCCTACAATGAGCAGTTCTTC.

The chain recombines TRBV2 with TRBJ1-5; the D gene is possibly TRBD1 (6 bases). This CDR3 has 13 amino acids. In germline, CDR1 is SNHLY, CDR2 FYNNEI. Trimming shortened V by 7 bases and J by 6 bases, and 13 bases separated the two germline ends. The CDR3 here is CASTKQGTQPQHF. In DNA form, the CDR3 reads TGTGCCAGCACCAAACAGGGCACTCAGCCCCAGCATTTT. The full variable domain, rest sourced from reference TRBV2 and TRBJ1-5, is EPEVTQTPSHQVTQMGQEVILRCVPISNHLYFYWYRQILGQKVEFLVSFYNNEISEKSEIFDDQFSVERPDGSNFTLKIRSTKLEDSAMYFCASTKQGTQPQHFGDGTRLSIL.

The chain links TRBV21-1 to TRBJ2-4. TRBV21-1 is assigned pseudogene status. The CDR3 length is 15 residues. The CDR3 DNA is TGTGCCAGCAGTGGGACGCTCCTAGCCAAAAACATTCAGTACTTC. It translates to CASSGTLLAKNIQYF.

The chain joins TRBV18 to TRBJ2-3; D gene unclear. V dropped 3 bases and J dropped 0 bases, with 10 bases sitting between them. CDR3 length: 15 amino acids. Germline CDR1 reads KGHSH; CDR2 reads LQKENI. The CDR3 nucleotides read TGTGCCAGCTCACCCCTAATGTCAAGCACAGATACGCAGTATTTT. Its protein product is CASSPLMSSTDTQYF.

This sequence joins TRBV11-2 and TRBJ2-4, with D hard to call. The germline V and J ends were trimmed by 6 bases and 1 base, with 10 bases remaining between them. Germline V gives CDR1 SGHAT, CDR2 FQNNGV. This CDR3 contains 14 residues. The CDR3 loop reads CASRPAGAKNIQYF. The CDR3 DNA reads as TGTGCCAGCAGGCCCGCCGGGGCCAAAAACATTCAGTACTTC.

The V call is TRBV5-1, the J call TRBJ2-1; D is perhaps TRBD1 (6 bases). Germline values: CDR1 SGHRS, CDR2 YFSETQ. The CDR3 has 13 residues. The V and J ends lost 3 bases and 6 bases respectively, with 10 bases between them. The CDR3 spells CASSSDSRNEQFF. CDR3 DNA: TGCGCCAGCAGCTCGGACAGTCGCAATGAGCAGTTCTTC. Combining the CDR3 with reference TRBV5-1 and TRBJ2-1 gives the whole variable domain KAGVTQTPRYLIKTRGQQVTLSCSPISGHRSVSWYQQTPGQGLQFLFEYFSETQRNKGNFPGRFSGRQFSNSRSEMNVSTLELGDSALYLCASSSDSRNEQFFGPGTRLTVL.

V is TRBV28 and J is TRBJ2-7; TRBD1 matches at 11 bases. J lost 0 bases, V lost 4 bases, and 5 bases had no gene match. The CDR3 consists of 16 residues. Germline V gives CDR1 MDHEN, CDR2 SYDVKM. CDR3: CASSSYGQGASYEQYF. The CDR3 DNA is TGTGCCAGCAGTTCATACGGACAGGGGGCCTCCTACGAGCAGTACTTC.

The chain employs TRBV2 and TRBJ1-6; D remains ambiguous. CDR1 is SNHLY and CDR2 is FYNNEI in the germline V gene. V lost 9 bases and J lost 0, with 12 bases in between. The CDR3 extends over 15 amino acids. In DNA, the CDR3 is TGTGCCAGGAGGGAGGAGGCCTCCTATAATTCACCCCTCCACTTT. Translation: CARREEASYNSPLHF.

The rearrangement uses TRBV3-1 (or the pseudogene TRBV3-2) and TRBJ2-5; either TRBD1 or TRBD2 may fit D (6 bases each). Germline values: CDR1 LGHDT, CDR2 YNNKEL (reference sequence). The CDR3 consists of 14 residues. Deletions cut 0 bases from V and 5 bases from J, with 10 bases between. CDR3 nucleotide sequence: TGTGCCAGCAGCCAAGATGGGGGGCGGGAGACCCAGTACTTC. It is translated as CASSQDGGRETQYF.

This clone was seen only a few times. The CDR3 coding sequence is TGTGCCAGCAACTGGAAGGGGCGGGGAGACACAGATACGCAGTATTTT. Amino acids: CASNWKGRGDTDTQYF. The chain uses TRBV7-8 and TRBJ2-3; D may be TRBD2 (6 bases). The germline V and J ends were trimmed by 7 bases and 2 bases, with 19 bases remaining between them. The CDR3 covers 16 residues. Germline values: CDR1 SGHVS, CDR2 FQNEAQ.

This clone was picked up a small number of times. The chain couples TRBV7-9 to TRBJ2-2; weak D call: TRBD2 (6 bases). Trimming cost V 11 bases and J 2 bases, with 12 bases left between them. The CDR3 runs 13 residues. Looked up from germline, CDR1 is SEHNR and CDR2 is FQNEAQ (reference sequence). For the CDR3, the DNA is TGTGCCGGAGGGGCAGGTAACACCGGGGAGCTGTTTTTT. It encodes CAGGAGNTGELFF.

This clone has just a few counts. The chain employs TRBV3-1 (or the pseudogene TRBV3-2) and TRBJ2-5; D unresolved. The CDR3 has 15 residues. From germline, CDR1 is LGHDT and CDR2 YNNKEL (reference sequence). The V end was cut by 0 bases, the J end by 7 bases, with 15 bases between. The CDR3 region has the DNA TGTGCCAGCAGCCAAGACGGGCAGCTTCCTGGGACCCAGTACTTC. Translated: CASSQDGQLPGTQYF.

The sample holds one count of this clone. The rearrangement joins TRBV19 to TRBJ2-3, with D uncertain. This CDR3 comprises 13 residues. Germline CDR1 reads LNHDA; CDR2 reads SQIVND (reference sequence). V lost 10 bases and J lost 1, with 12 bases in between. The CDR3 loop is CATRRFGTDTQYF. The CDR3 DNA reads TGTGCCACCCGGAGATTCGGCACAGATACGCAGTATTTT.

The CDR3 sequence is CASSPPSGGFTGELFF. CDR3 nucleotide sequence: TGTGCCAGCAGTCCTCCTAGCGGGGGCTTCACCGGGGAGCTGTTTTTT. V and J are TRBV28 and TRBJ2-2, with 10 positions matching TRBD2. Germline values: CDR1 MDHEN, CDR2 SYDVKM. CDR3 length equals 16 residues. V lost 5 bases to trimming and J lost 4 bases; unmatched junction nucleotides: 7.

This chain joins TRBV5-4 and TRBJ1-6; 10 nucleotides match TRBD1. The CDR3 length is 15 residues. Germline loops: CDR1 SGHNT, CDR2 YYREEE (reference sequence). J gave up 10 bases and V 3 bases, and 7 bases lay outside the gene matches. CDR3 residues: CASSSGDRGFSPLHF. The CDR3 DNA reads as TGTGCCAGCAGCTCGGGGGACAGGGGCTTCTCACCCCTCCACTTT.

This chain links TRBV28 with TRBJ2-3; D remains ambiguous. The CDR3 has 11 residues. Trimming removed 11 bases from V and 3 bases from J, with 9 bases in between. CDR1 and CDR2 (germline): MDHEN, SYDVKM. The CDR3 region has the DNA TGTGCCCCGGGTAGGACAGATACGCAGTATTTT. Translating gives CAPGRTDTQYF. The full variable domain, in which reference TRBV28 and TRBJ2-3 provide the parts outside the CDR3, is DVKVTQSSRYLVKRTGEKVFLECVQDMDHENMFWYRQDPGLGLRLIYFSYDVKMKEKGDIPEGYSVSREKKERFSLILESASTNQTSMYLCAPGRTDTQYFGPGTRLTVL.

This clone was counted a single time. The chain employs TRBV19 and TRBJ2-7; D uncertain. This CDR3 contains 15 residues. The V end lost 3 bases, the J end lost 5 bases, and 17 bases lay between the germline ends. Germline V lookup: CDR1 LNHDA, CDR2 SQIVND (reference sequence). DNA of the CDR3: TGTGCCAGTAGTATTCTCGGGTCACCCGGTAACGAGCAGTACTTC. This gives the protein CASSILGSPGNEQYF. Full variable domain (remainder filled in from reference TRBV19 and TRBJ2-7): DGGITQSPKYLFRKEGQNVTLSCEQNLNHDAMYWYRQDPGQGLRLIYYSQIVNDFQKGDIAEGYSVSREKKESFPLTVTSAQKNPTAFYLCASSILGSPGNEQYFGPGTRLTVT.

The chain uses TRBV7-8 and TRBJ2-2, with 9 bases lining up with TRBD1. Germline assignment: CDR1 SGHVS and CDR2 FQNEAQ. With 1 base clipped from V and 3 bases from J, the junction kept 0 bases outside the gene matches. The CDR3 extends over 15 amino acids. CDR3 sequence reads: CASSLDRGHTGELFF. In nucleotides, the CDR3 is TGTGCCAGCAGCTTAGACAGGGGGCACACCGGGGAGCTGTTTTTT.

The sample holds a few counts of this clone. The J gene is TRBJ2-6, the V gene TRBV5-1, with D uncertain. Trimming pared 0 bases from V and 3 bases from J, leaving 13 bases between. The CDR3 totals 17 residues. Germline V gene lookup returns CDR1 SGHRS and CDR2 YFSETQ. The CDR3 DNA follows: TGCGCCAGCAGCTTGGTAGCCGCCTCGGGTGGGGCCAACGTCCTGACTTTC. Protein: CASSLVAASGGANVLTF.

This clone has just one count. This chain connects TRBV6-5 to TRBJ1-5, with D tentatively TRBD1 (5 bases). This CDR3 is 12 amino acids long. The V end lost 8 bases, the J end lost 5 bases, and 10 bases lay between the germline ends. CDR1 MNHEY and CDR2 SVGAGI come from the germline V gene. The CDR3 loop reads CASRDGDQPQHF. The CDR3 coding sequence is TGTGCCAGCCGGGACGGGGATCAGCCCCAGCATTTT.

This chain joins TRBV7-2 and TRBJ1-2; tentative D call: TRBD1 (6 bases). Per germline, CDR1 SGHTA and CDR2 FQGNSA. V was cut by 3 bases and J by 8 bases, with 10 bases left in between. CDR3 size: 12 residues. The CDR3 loop is CASSLRGGGYTF. The CDR3 coding sequence is TGTGCCAGCAGCTTGAGGGGGGGAGGCTACACCTTC.